Listed here are 6 T cell receptor beta chains from one sample, sequenced in a study of OX40 agonist ivuxolimab in advanced cancers. TCRdb's copy holds only in-frame clones and misses some; the assay was immunoSEQ multiplex PCR. The top ten hold roughly 1.8% of the sample, which has 45,000 to 65,000 clones, over 70% seen once. Sequences were derived from CD4+ or CD8+ T cells sorted from blood, sampled in a trial of the OX40 agonist ivuxolimab. The receptors originated from an adult with an advanced solid tumor such as melanoma, head and neck, liver or kidney cancer.

This chain uses TRBV28 with TRBJ2-7; D assignment may be TRBD1 or TRBD2 (5 bases each). This CDR3 is 16 amino acids long. From germline, CDR1 is MDHEN and CDR2 SYDVKM. Trimming cost V 5 bases and J 6 bases, with 23 bases left between them. The CDR3 DNA is TGTGCCAGCAGTGCCCCTGGGGGACGGTCCGGGCTCGAGCAGTACGTC. This sequence encodes CASSAPGGRSGLEQYV.

V and J are TRBV7-2 and TRBJ1-1; D remains ambiguous. CDR1 and CDR2 from the germline V gene are SGHTA and FQGNSA. The CDR3 runs to 14 residues. With 2 bases removed from V and 0 bases from J, the gap between germline ends came to 7 bases. CDR3 region: CASSLFSMNTEAFF. The CDR3 DNA reads as TGTGCCAGCAGCTTATTCAGTATGAACACTGAAGCTTTCTTT.

The chain employs TRBV6-1 and TRBJ1-1; possibly TRBD1 for D (5 bases). CDR3 size: 13 residues. V was shortened by 6 bases and J by 0 bases, with 8 bases between the two germline ends. Germline V gene sequence: CDR1 MNHNS, CDR2 SASEGT. The CDR3 nucleotides are TGTGCCAGCAGAAGGGGCCTGAACACTGAAGCTTTCTTT. Translation: CASRRGLNTEAFF.

This chain connects TRBV10-3 to TRBJ2-7; 7 nucleotides align to TRBD1. Germline trimming cut 3 bases from V and 2 bases from J; bases unmatched to any gene: 7. The germline gives CDR1 ENHRY, CDR2 SYGVKD. CDR3 size: 15 residues. This chain's CDR3 is CAISDTGQLAYEQYF. Written as DNA, the CDR3 is TGTGCCATCAGTGATACGGGACAGTTAGCCTACGAGCAGTACTTC.

V usage is TRBV2 and J usage is TRBJ1-2; D is unclear. V lost 1 base and J lost 2, with 5 bases in between. Germline V gene lookup returns CDR1 SNHLY and CDR2 FYNNEI. The CDR3 loop spans 13 amino acids. CDR3 in DNA: TGTGCCAGCAGTGAAGAGGGAAACTATGGCTACACCTTC. Translating gives CASSEEGNYGYTF.

Worth noting for this clone: The same CDR3 can be traced to other DNA sequences in this sample. V and J are TRBV14 and TRBJ2-1, with a weak D call TRBD1 (5 bases). Germline V gene data show CDR1 as SGHDN and CDR2 as FVKESK. The V end was cut by 0 bases, the J end by 3 bases, with 15 bases between. The CDR3 has 17 residues. The chain's CDR3 is CASSQDPYRSLYNEQFF. The CDR3 bases are TGTGCCAGCAGCCAAGATCCCTACAGGTCCCTCTACAATGAGCAGTTCTTC.